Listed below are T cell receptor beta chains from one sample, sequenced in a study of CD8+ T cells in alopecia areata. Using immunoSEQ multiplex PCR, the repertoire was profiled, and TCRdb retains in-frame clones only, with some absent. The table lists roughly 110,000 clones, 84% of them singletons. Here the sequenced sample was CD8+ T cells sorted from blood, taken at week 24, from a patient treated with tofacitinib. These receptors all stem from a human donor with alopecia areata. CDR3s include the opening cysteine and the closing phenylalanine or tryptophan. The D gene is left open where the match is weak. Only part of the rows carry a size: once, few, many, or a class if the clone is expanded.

cdr3_aa: CASSPGQGWNQPQHF
cdr3_nt: TGTGCCAGCAGCCCCGGACAGGGTTGGAATCAGCCCCAGCATTTT
j_call: TRBJ1-5
v_call: TRBV9
clone_size: NA
d_call: TRBD1

cdr3_aa: CASRGGDGAGETQYF
cdr3_nt: TGTGCCAGCCGCGGAGGGGACGGGGCGGGGGAGACCCAGTACTTC
j_call: TRBJ2-5
v_call: TRBV9
clone_size: NA
d_call: NA

cdr3_aa: CASSQEGTGPTYEQYF
cdr3_nt: TGTGCCAGCAGCCAAGAGGGGACAGGGCCGACCTACGAGCAGTACTTC
j_call: TRBJ2-7
v_call: TRBV4-2
clone_size: once
d_call: TRBD1

cdr3_aa: CASSSGTYTDTQYF
cdr3_nt: TGTGCCAGCAGCTCCGGGACTTATACAGATACGCAGTATTTT
j_call: TRBJ2-3
v_call: TRBV13
clone_size: NA
d_call: NA

cdr3_aa: CASRQIGGGYGYTF
cdr3_nt: TGTGCCAGTCGTCAAATAGGCGGCGGCTATGGCTACACCTTC
j_call: TRBJ1-2
v_call: TRBV27
clone_size: NA
d_call: NA

cdr3_aa: CASSLFFGQPQHF
cdr3_nt: TGTGCCAGCAGTTTATTTTTTGGGCAGCCCCAGCATTTT
j_call: TRBJ1-5
v_call: TRBV27
clone_size: NA
d_call: NA

cdr3_aa: CASSYGPGGVDYEQYF
cdr3_nt: TGTGCCAGCAGTTACGGCCCAGGTGGCGTAGACTACGAGCAGTACTTC
j_call: TRBJ2-7
v_call: TRBV6-5
clone_size: once
d_call: NA

cdr3_aa: CASSSAGGAYSNQPQHF
cdr3_nt: TGTGCCAGCAGTTCTGCGGGAGGGGCCTATAGCAATCAGCCCCAGCATTTT
j_call: TRBJ1-5
v_call: TRBV27
clone_size: NA
d_call: NA

cdr3_aa: CASEGISYEQYF
cdr3_nt: TGTGCCAGTGAGGGGATTTCCTACGAGCAGTACTTC
j_call: TRBJ2-7
v_call: TRBV7-9
clone_size: NA
d_call: NA

cdr3_aa: CASSQEAADIEAFF
cdr3_nt: TGCGCCAGCAGCCAAGAGGCGGCGGACATTGAAGCTTTCTTT
j_call: TRBJ1-1
v_call: TRBV4-1
clone_size: NA
d_call: NA

cdr3_aa: CASSLKRSFSNQPQHF
cdr3_nt: TGTGCCAGCAGCCTGAAACGAAGTTTTAGCAATCAGCCCCAGCATTTT
j_call: TRBJ1-5
v_call: TRBV5-6
clone_size: NA
d_call: NA

cdr3_aa: CASSYEGPYNEQFF
cdr3_nt: TGTGCCAGCAGTTACGAGGGGCCCTACAATGAGCAGTTCTTC
j_call: TRBJ2-1
v_call: TRBV6-5
clone_size: once
d_call: NA

cdr3_aa: CASSTRDFYEQYF
cdr3_nt: TGTGCCAGTAGTACTCGGGACTTCTACGAGCAGTACTTC
j_call: TRBJ2-7
v_call: TRBV19
clone_size: NA
d_call: NA

cdr3_aa: CASSRYRDSYEQYF
cdr3_nt: TGTGCCAGCAGTCGATACAGGGACTCCTACGAGCAGTACTTC
j_call: TRBJ2-7
v_call: TRBV7-8
clone_size: once
d_call: NA

cdr3_aa: CSVDQDQPQHF
cdr3_nt: TGCAGCGTTGATCAGGATCAGCCCCAGCATTTT
j_call: TRBJ1-5
v_call: TRBV29-1
clone_size: NA
d_call: NA

cdr3_aa: CASSLQKRGGPDTQYF
cdr3_nt: TGTGCCAGCAGTCTTCAAAAGCGGGGGGGGCCAGATACGCAGTATTTT
j_call: TRBJ2-3
v_call: TRBV27
clone_size: NA
d_call: TRBD2

cdr3_aa: CASSEVKYEQYF
cdr3_nt: TGTGCCAGCAGTGAGGTAAAATACGAGCAGTACTTC
j_call: TRBJ2-7
v_call: TRBV2
clone_size: NA
d_call: NA

cdr3_aa: CASSAPGGGITGELFF
cdr3_nt: TGTGCCAGCAGCGCACCGGGGGGCGGGATCACCGGGGAGCTGTTTTTT
j_call: TRBJ2-2
v_call: TRBV9
clone_size: NA
d_call: NA

cdr3_aa: CASSQDRGRAYEQYF
cdr3_nt: TGCGCCAGCAGCCAAGATCGGGGCAGAGCCTACGAGCAGTACTTC
j_call: TRBJ2-7
v_call: TRBV4-3
clone_size: NA
d_call: NA

cdr3_aa: CASSQLDASTGELFF
cdr3_nt: TGTGCCAGCAGCCAGCTGGACGCAAGTACCGGGGAGCTGTTTTTT
j_call: TRBJ2-2
v_call: TRBV4-2
clone_size: NA
d_call: NA

cdr3_aa: CASSWTGGNQPQHF
cdr3_nt: TGTGCCAGCAGCTGGACAGGGGGCAATCAGCCCCAGCATTTT
j_call: TRBJ1-5
v_call: TRBV27
clone_size: NA
d_call: TRBD1

cdr3_aa: CASSPPGLGEQYF
cdr3_nt: TGCGCCAGCAGCCCACCAGGTCTCGGCGAGCAGTACTTC
j_call: TRBJ2-7
v_call: TRBV4-1
clone_size: NA
d_call: NA